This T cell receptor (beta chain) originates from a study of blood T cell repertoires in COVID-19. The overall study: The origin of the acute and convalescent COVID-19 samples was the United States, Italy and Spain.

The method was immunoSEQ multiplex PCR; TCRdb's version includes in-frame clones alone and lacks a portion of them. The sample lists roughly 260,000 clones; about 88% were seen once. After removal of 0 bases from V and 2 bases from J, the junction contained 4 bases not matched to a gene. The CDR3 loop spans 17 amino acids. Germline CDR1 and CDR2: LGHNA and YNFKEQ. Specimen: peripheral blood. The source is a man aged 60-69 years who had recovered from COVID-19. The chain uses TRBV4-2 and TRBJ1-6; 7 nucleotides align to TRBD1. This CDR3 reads CASSQEGGQAYNSPLHF. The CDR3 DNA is TGTGCCAGCAGCCAAGAAGGAGGACAGGCCTATAATTCACCCCTCCACTTT.